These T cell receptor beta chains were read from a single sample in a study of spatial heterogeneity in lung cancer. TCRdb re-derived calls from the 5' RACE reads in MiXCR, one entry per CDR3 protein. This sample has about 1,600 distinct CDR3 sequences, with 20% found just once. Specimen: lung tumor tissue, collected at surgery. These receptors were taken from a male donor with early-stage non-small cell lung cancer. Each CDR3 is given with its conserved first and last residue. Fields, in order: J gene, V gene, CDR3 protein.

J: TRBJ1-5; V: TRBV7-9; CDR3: CASSLKGGSNQPQHF
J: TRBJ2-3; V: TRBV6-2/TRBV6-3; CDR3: CASSYVRLAGADTDTQYF
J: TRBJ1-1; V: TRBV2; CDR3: CASSDVRGTEAFF
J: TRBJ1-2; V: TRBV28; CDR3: CASIGQGDGYTF
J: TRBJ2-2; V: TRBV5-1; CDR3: CASSLGQGVSGELFF
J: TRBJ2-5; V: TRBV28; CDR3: CASSPRRRETQYF
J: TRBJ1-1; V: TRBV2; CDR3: CASSEELETEAFF
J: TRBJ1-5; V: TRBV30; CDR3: CAWRGGNSNQPQHF
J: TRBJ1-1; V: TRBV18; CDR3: CASYSGLGTEAFF
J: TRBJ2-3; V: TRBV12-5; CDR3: CASDTSTALPHPHRDTQYF
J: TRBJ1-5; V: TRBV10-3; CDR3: CATTGGSNQPQHF
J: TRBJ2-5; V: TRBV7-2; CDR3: CASSLVQETQYF
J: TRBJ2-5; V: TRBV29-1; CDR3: CSAGQGGETQYF
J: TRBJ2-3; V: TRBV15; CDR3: CATSSGTGAGTDTQYF
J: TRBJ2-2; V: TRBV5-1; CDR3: CASSLDGGENTGELFF
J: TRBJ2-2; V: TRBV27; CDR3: CASRPQGYTGELFF
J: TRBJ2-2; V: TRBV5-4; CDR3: CASSVLGDDGELFF
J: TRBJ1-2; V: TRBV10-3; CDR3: CAISAGDGYTF
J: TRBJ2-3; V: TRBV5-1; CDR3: CASSGLAGDLDTQYF
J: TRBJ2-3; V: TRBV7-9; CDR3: CALGTTSTDTQYF
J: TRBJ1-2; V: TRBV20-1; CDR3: CSASEGNYGYTF
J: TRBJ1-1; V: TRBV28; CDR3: CASSLGATLREAFF
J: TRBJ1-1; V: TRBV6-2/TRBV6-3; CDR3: CASSYSSPGTPEAFF
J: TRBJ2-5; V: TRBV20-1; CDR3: CSARDLSLAGIWETQYF
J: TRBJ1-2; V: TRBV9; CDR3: CASSVDHTFYGYTF
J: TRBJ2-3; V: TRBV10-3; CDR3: CAISESRLAGALGTDTQYF
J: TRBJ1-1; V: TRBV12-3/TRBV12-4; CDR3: CASSLMGGNTEAFF
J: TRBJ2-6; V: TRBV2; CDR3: CASIGTGASGANVLTF
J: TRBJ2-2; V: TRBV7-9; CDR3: CASSLQGANTGELFF
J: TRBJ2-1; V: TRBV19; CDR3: CASSTTREVPYNEQFF
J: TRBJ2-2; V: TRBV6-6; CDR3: CASSSGTSGLQNTGELFF
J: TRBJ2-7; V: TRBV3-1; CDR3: CASRVSAGAAYEQYF
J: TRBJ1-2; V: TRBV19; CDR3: CASSVDSSNYGYTF
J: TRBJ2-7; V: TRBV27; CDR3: CASSLGSGGHEQYF
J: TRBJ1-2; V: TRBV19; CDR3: CASSQGTYGYTF
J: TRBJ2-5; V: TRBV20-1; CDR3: CSARNAQGRAETQYF
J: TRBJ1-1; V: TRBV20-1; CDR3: CSALLGNTEAFF
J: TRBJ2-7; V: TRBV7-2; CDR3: CASRHRNSPYEQYF
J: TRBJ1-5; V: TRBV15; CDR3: CATSTTQRRDYDQPQHF
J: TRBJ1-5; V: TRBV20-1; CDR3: CSAPMQGEDQPQHF
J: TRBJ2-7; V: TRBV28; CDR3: CASDSSGLTYEQYF
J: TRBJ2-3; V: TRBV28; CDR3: CASRGLAGLRDTQYF
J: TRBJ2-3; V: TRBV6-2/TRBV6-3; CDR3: CASTRDGDTDTQYF
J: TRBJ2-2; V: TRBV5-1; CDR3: CASSSGQGFTGELFF
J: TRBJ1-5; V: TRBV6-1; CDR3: CASSPGTGNQPQHF
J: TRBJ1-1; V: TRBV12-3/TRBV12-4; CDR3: CASSLDRVNTEAFF
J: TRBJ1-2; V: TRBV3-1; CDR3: CASSQAGGAWDGYTF
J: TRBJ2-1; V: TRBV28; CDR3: CASSLFGGLSYNEQFF
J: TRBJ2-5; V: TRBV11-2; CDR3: CASSLGVESRETQYF